This passage covers 15 T cell receptor beta chains from one sample sequenced in a study of identical twins. From the 5' RACE reads, TCRdb called clonotypes with MiXCR, one entry per CDR3 protein. The sample has 700,000 or so distinct CDR3 sequences; approximately 9% are singletons. These records were also assigned to another study, of yellow fever vaccine responses in identical twins.

Sequenced: PBMCs. The source is a woman younger than 35 in good health.

In its sample, this clonotype was seen many times. The chain is built from TRBV27 and TRBJ2-3, with 7 bases fitting TRBD2. The V segment lost 4 bases and the J segment 3 bases; nucleotides outside the gene matches: 10. The germline V gene encodes CDR1 MNHEY and CDR2 SMNVEV (reference sequence). The CDR3 consists of 16 residues. DNA for the CDR3: TGTGCCAGCAGTTGGAAGCGGGAAGTCGTGACAGATACGCAGTATTTT. This encodes CASSWKREVVTDTQYF.

The chain carries TRBV10-2 and TRBJ1-2; TRBD1 aligns across 9 bases. The CDR3 loop spans 13 amino acids. V shed 10 bases and J 5 bases; nucleotides not matched to a gene: 8. CDR1 is WSHSY and CDR2 is SAAADI in the germline V gene. The CDR3 coding sequence is TGCGCCACCGGACAGGGGATGGGGTATGGCTACACCTTC. Translating it yields CATGQGMGYGYTF.

V gene TRBV6-1 combines with J gene TRBJ2-7, with 9 bases aligning to TRBD1. This CDR3 has 14 residues. V lost 4 bases to trimming and J lost 6 bases; unmatched junction nucleotides: 7. Per the germline V gene, CDR1 is MNHNS and CDR2 is SASEGT. CDR3 sequence: CASSAGTGQSEQYF. The CDR3 region has the DNA TGTGCCAGCAGTGCCGGGACAGGGCAATCCGAGCAGTACTTC.

In its sample, this clonotype was seen many times. V and J are TRBV5-1 and TRBJ2-7, with 7 bases lining up with TRBD1. V trimming: 1 base; J trimming: 3 bases; junction bases outside the gene matches: 4. Germline CDR1 and CDR2: SGHRS and YFSETQ. The CDR3 has 14 amino acids. This CDR3 is CASSLRRDSYEQYF. For the CDR3, the DNA is TGCGCCAGCAGCTTGAGACGGGACAGCTACGAGCAGTACTTC. The full variable domain, with the rest looked up from reference TRBV5-1 and TRBJ2-7, is KAGVTQTPRYLIKTRGQQVTLSCSPISGHRSVSWYQQTPGQGLQFLFEYFSETQRNKGNFPGRFSGRQFSNSRSEMNVSTLELGDSALYLCASSLRRDSYEQYFGPGTRLTVT.

This clonotype appeared many times. This sequence joins TRBV29-1 and TRBJ2-3; TRBD2 aligns across 12 bases. CDR3 length: 16 amino acids. The J segment lost 4 bases and the V segment lost 1 base, leaving 6 bases of the junction unmatched. Per germline, CDR1 SQVTM and CDR2 ANQGSEA. The CDR3 bases are TGCAGCGTTGAAGGCGTACTAGCGGGAGGATCAGATACGCAGTATTTT. As protein: CSVEGVLAGGSDTQYF.

This clonotype was detected a few times. The chain links TRBV7-9 to TRBJ2-2; a weak D match, TRBD1 (5 bases). The CDR3 is made up of 14 amino acids. Germline CDR1 and CDR2: SEHNR and FQNEAQ (reference sequence). Trimming stripped 7 bases from V and 4 bases from J, with 13 bases between. The CDR3 reads CASIPDSLTGELFF. The DNA of the CDR3 is TGTGCCAGCATCCCAGACAGCCTCACCGGGGAGCTGTTTTTT.

The chain joins TRBV29-1 to TRBJ2-7; the D gene is possibly TRBD2 (5 bases). The germline gives CDR1 SQVTM, CDR2 ANQGSEA. The CDR3 is 14 residues long. DNA of the CDR3: TGCAGTGCTGTAGTGAGCGGATTCTCCTACGAGCAGTACTTC. Translation: CSAVVSGFSYEQYF.

The sample holds many counts of this clonotype. The chain employs TRBV12-3 or TRBV12-4 and TRBJ1-4; TRBD1 matches at 7 bases. The CDR3 runs to 15 residues. With V trimmed by 4 bases and J by 3 bases, 5 bases remained unmatched. Here the CDR3 DNA reads TGTGCCAGCAGTTCCCCGGACAGGCCTAATGAAAAACTGTTTTTT. The encoded protein is CASSSPDRPNEKLFF.

This clonotype was found many times. V is TRBV4-1 and J is TRBJ1-2; D remains unclear. CDR1 and CDR2 (germline): MGHRA, YSYEKL. This CDR3 spans 14 amino acids. Between the trimmed V and J ends, which lost 0 bases and 8 bases, there was a span of 13 bases. CDR3 amino acids: CASSQDSRVSGYTF. In DNA form, the CDR3 reads TGCGCCAGCAGCCAAGATTCCCGGGTCTCAGGCTACACCTTC.

The rearrangement joins TRBV7-2 to TRBJ2-4; 10 nucleotides line up with TRBD1. The CDR3 consists of 15 residues. Germline trimming cut 5 bases from V and 6 bases from J; bases unmatched to any gene: 7. Per germline, CDR1 SGHTA and CDR2 FQGNSA. CDR3 sequence reads: CASSGRDRGANIQYF. CDR3 bases: TGTGCCAGCAGCGGGCGGGACAGGGGTGCAAACATTCAGTACTTC.

The V gene is TRBV15, the J gene TRBJ2-7; 9 bases agree with TRBD1. V lost 2 bases to trimming and J lost 2 bases; unmatched junction nucleotides: 7. The CDR3 runs 16 residues. The germline gives CDR1 LNHNV, CDR2 YYDKDF (reference sequence). The CDR3 bases are TGTGCCACCAGCAGACACCCGGGACAGGGCACCTACGAGCAGTACTTC. Residues: CATSRHPGQGTYEQYF.

The table lists this clonotype with a few counts. The chain joins TRBV20-1 to TRBJ1-1; possibly TRBD1 for D (6 bases). The germline V gene has CDR1 DFQATT and CDR2 SNEGSKA (reference sequence). The CDR3 is 14 amino acids. V was pared by 2 bases and J by 1 base, with 11 bases between. In nucleotides, the CDR3 is TGCAGTGCTAGACAGGGGTCGGGGAACACTGAAGCTTTCTTT. Residues: CSARQGSGNTEAFF.

This clonotype turned up a few times. V is TRBV27 and J is TRBJ2-2; 13 nucleotides line up with TRBD2. The CDR3 is made up of 16 amino acids. CDR1 and CDR2 (germline): MNHEY, SMNVEV (reference sequence). Trimming took 2 bases from V and 6 from J; bases not matched to a gene: 3. The CDR3 sequence is CASSLKLAGGPGELFF. The CDR3 region has the DNA TGTGCCAGCAGTTTAAAACTAGCGGGAGGGCCCGGGGAGCTGTTTTTT.

This clonotype was counted at least ten times. The chain joins TRBV12-3 or TRBV12-4 to TRBJ2-7; 9 positions agree with TRBD1. The CDR3 has 13 residues. J lost 2 bases, V lost 8 bases, and 4 bases had no gene match. The CDR3 loop is CASGQGHTYEQYF. CDR3 DNA sequence: TGTGCCAGCGGACAGGGGCACACCTACGAGCAGTACTTC.

The V call is TRBV3-1, the J call TRBJ2-7, with 9 bases matching TRBD1. The V gene's germline CDR1 is LGHDT and CDR2 YNNKEL (reference sequence). The V segment lost 3 bases and the J segment 8 bases; nucleotides outside the gene matches: 5. This CDR3 comprises 13 residues. The CDR3: CASSHGQGFKQYF. For the CDR3, the DNA is TGTGCCAGCAGCCACGGACAGGGGTTTAAGCAGTACTTC.